This entry describes one T cell receptor (beta chain). The data belong to a study of human T cells and chemical hapten exposure. Time point noted: patch test 3, about 24 weeks after DPC sensitization. The treatment: therapeutic diphenylcyclopropenone sensitization with weekly scalp DPC. Total RNA was isolated from whole blood that had not been fractionated. Each patch-test visit's blood sample preceded patch application. In TCRdb, the RACE reads were re-called with MiXCR into one record per CDR3 protein. The sample consists of tens of thousands of distinct CDR3 sequences, roughly 9.5% of them appearing once. After removal of 5 bases from V and 2 bases from J, the junction contained 7 bases not matched to a gene. This CDR3 region has 16 residues. Germline CDR1 SGHVS, CDR2 FNYEAQ.

This chain joins TRBV7-6 and TRBJ2-3; 10 bases line up with TRBD2. Sequencing used whole blood, obtained in connection with sensitization to the hapten diphenylcyclopropenone (DPC). This receptor was obtained from a man in his fifties with alopecia areata. Some clones in this sample may be carry-over from other donors' samples. CDR3 region: CASSPTSGVITDTQYF. The CDR3 region has the DNA TGTGCCAGCAGCCCCACTAGCGGGGTGATCACAGATACGCAGTATTTT.